The next 29 T cell receptor beta chains were all read from a single sample in a study of tumor and adjacent non-tumor tissue in lung cancer. This sample's RNA came from whole unsorted tissue. Distant lung tissue was collected more than 3 cm away from the tumor edge. A modified ARM-PCR protocol with three rounds of nested PCR amplified TCRbeta. TCRdb passed the multiplex PCR reads through MiXCR, listing each CDR3 protein once. Here the sample spans around 60,000 distinct CDR3 sequences, around 61% being singletons. Sequenced input: distant non-tumor lung tissue. Receptors were obtained from a man aged 65 to 85 with non-small cell lung cancer.

For this clonotype: It may be a read error: a sequence one base away is much more abundant. The J gene is TRBJ1-3, the V gene TRBV6-1, with 8 nucleotides matching TRBD1. This CDR3 comprises 14 residues. V was clipped by 8 bases and J by 4 bases; unmatched bases: 7. Looked up from germline, CDR1 is MNHNS and CDR2 is SASEGT. The CDR3 DNA reads TGTGCCAGCGGACGGACAGGGCTCGGAAACACCATATATTTT. Protein sequence: CASGRTGLGNTIYF.

This clonotype was recorded at least ten times. The J gene is TRBJ2-7, the V gene TRBV10-3; either TRBD1 or TRBD2 may fit D (6 bases each). The V end was cut by 4 bases, the J end by 0 bases, with 7 bases between. Germline V gene data show CDR1 as ENHRY and CDR2 as SYGVKD. The CDR3 contains 13 residues. CDR3 DNA sequence: TGTGCCATCAGTGGGGGGGCCTCCTACGAGCAGTACTTC. Protein: CAISGGASYEQYF.

Details on this clonotype: The junction differs from germline at one of its ends, possibly a read error. This chain joins TRBV11-2 and TRBJ2-7; the D gene is possibly TRBD1 (6 bases). Germline V lookup: CDR1 SGHAT, CDR2 FQNNGV. This CDR3 spans 14 amino acids. CDR3 residues: CASSLVDRNYEQHF. For the CDR3, the DNA is TGTGCCAGCAGCTTAGTGGACAGAAACTACGAGCAGCACTTC.

This clonotype appeared once. The V and J genes are TRBV4-2 and TRBJ2-1; TRBD2 agrees at 13 bases. Looked up from germline, CDR1 is LGHNA and CDR2 is YNFKEQ. The CDR3 totals 15 residues. V lost 9 bases to trimming and J lost 5 bases; unmatched junction nucleotides: 7. CDR3 nucleotide sequence: TGTGCCAGTCGCCGCACTAGCGGGGGGGACAATGAGCAGTTCTTC. Protein: CASRRTSGGDNEQFF.

Regarding this clonotype: This may stem from a read error, because a much larger clone lies one nucleotide away. This chain uses TRBV4-1 with TRBJ1-5; no definite D call. Trimming removed 0 bases at V and 1 base at J, with 16 bases between. The CDR3 spans 18 residues. Germline V CDR1 and CDR2: MGHRA, YSYEKL. The CDR3 loop reads CASSQDQREPTSNQPQHF. The DNA for the CDR3 is TGCGCCAGCAGCCAAGATCAGAGGGAACCGACAAGCAATCAGCCCCAGCATTTT.

As for this clonotype: A single base separates this from a much larger clone, so it may be a read error. V usage is TRBV4-2 and J usage is TRBJ2-3; 7 bases line up with TRBD2. CDR1 LGHNA and CDR2 YNFKEQ come from the germline V gene. There are 17 residues in the CDR3. The CDR3 here is CASSQDRQRGNTDMQYF. The CDR3 DNA reads TGTGCCAGCAGCCAAGACCGGCAGCGGGGAAACACAGATATGCAGTATTTT.

A word on this clonotype: An end of the junction does not agree with germline; a read error may underlie this. The chain recombines TRBV5-5 with TRBJ2-1, with D uncertain. Looked up from germline, CDR1 is SGHKS and CDR2 is YYEKEE (reference sequence). The CDR3 is made up of 13 amino acids. The CDR3 region is CASSFRVAIEQSF. The CDR3 bases are TGTGCCAGCAGCTTTCGTGTGGCCATTGAGCAGTCCTTC.

This clonotype was found a few times. The chain carries TRBV7-8 and TRBJ2-4, with D perhaps TRBD2 (5 bases). The CDR3 is 18 residues long. V lost 5 bases, J lost 0 bases, and 20 bases lay in between. Germline values: CDR1 SGHVS, CDR2 FQNEAQ. The CDR3 reads CASSPLGRTGLAKNIQYF. In DNA, the CDR3 is TGTGCCAGCAGCCCCCTGGGCCGCACTGGACTAGCCAAAAACATTCAGTACTTC.

This clonotype was detected ten times or more. V gene TRBV5-6 combines with J gene TRBJ2-3; no definite D call. Germline CDR1 and CDR2: SGHDT and YYEEEE. The CDR3 is 13 amino acids. The V end lost 3 bases, the J end lost 0 bases, and 5 bases lay between the germline ends. The CDR3 is CASSYQSTDTQYF. CDR3 DNA sequence: TGTGCCAGCAGCTATCAGAGCACAGATACGCAGTATTTT.

As concerns this clonotype: One end of the junction fails to match germline, which may point to a read error. CDR3 DNA: TGTGTCAGCAGCCTCCAGGGAAACTATAATTCACCCCCCCACTTT. This gives the protein CVSSLQGNYNSPPHF. This rearrangement joins TRBV14 to TRBJ1-6; D might be TRBD1 (5 bases). CDR3 length: 15 amino acids. The V gene's germline CDR1 is SGHDN and CDR2 FVKESK.

A note on this clonotype: An end of the junction does not agree with germline; a read error may underlie this. The V call is TRBV4-1, the J call TRBJ1-1; D perhaps matches TRBD1 (6 bases). This CDR3 is 18 amino acids long. Per the germline V gene, CDR1 is MGHRA and CDR2 is YSYEKL. The CDR3 DNA reads as TGCGCCGGCAACCGAGGGGATGCGGGACGCAACCTGGGGGCTGATGCTTTCTTT. This encodes CAGNRGDAGRNLGADAFF.

On this clonotype itself: One end of the junction fails to match germline, which may point to a read error. The chain combines TRBV12-3 or TRBV12-4 with TRBJ1-2; D remains unclear. The CDR3 loop spans 12 amino acids. The CDR3 DNA sequence: TGTGCCGGCAGTTTAGCAGGCTATGGCTACACCTTT. Translation: CAGSLAGYGYTF.

The chain combines TRBV4-2 with TRBJ1-2, with a weak D call TRBD1 (6 bases). The CDR3 covers 15 residues. CDR1 LGHNA and CDR2 YNFKEQ come from the germline V gene. V lost 1 base to trimming and J lost 8 bases, with 17 bases between them. The CDR3 DNA sequence: TGTGCCAGCAGCCAAGGGAGGGACAAGGGTTACGGCTACACCTTC. It specifies CASSQGRDKGYGYTF.

Details on this clonotype: One end of the junction varies from germline; a read error may be responsible. The V gene is TRBV20-1, the J gene TRBJ2-2, with 9 nucleotides matching TRBD1. CDR3 size: 18 residues. Germline CDR1 and CDR2: DFQATT and SNEGSKA (reference sequence). CDR3 coding DNA: TGCATTGCTAGATTGGTTCCGGACAGGGGCGAACAAACCGGGGAGCTGTTTTTT. Its protein product is CIARLVPDRGEQTGELFF.

The chain recombines TRBV29-1 with TRBJ2-7, with unresolved D. V dropped 0 bases and J dropped 4 bases, with 16 bases sitting between them. Germline V gives CDR1 SQVTM, CDR2 ANQGSEA. CDR3 length: 15 amino acids. The CDR3 loop is CSVEDRQRSLYEQYF. The CDR3 DNA sequence: TGCAGCGTTGAAGATCGCCAGCGATCATTGTACGAGCAGTACTTC.

Ten or more counts support this clonotype. This rearrangement joins TRBV12-3 or TRBV12-4 to TRBJ2-7; D not resolved. This CDR3 region has 14 residues. Trimming took 4 bases from V and 4 from J, leaving 14 bases between them. CDR3 sequence reads: CASSSRGPPYEQYF. CDR3 nucleotide sequence: TGTGCCAGCAGTTCTAGAGGTCCACCTTACGAGCAGTACTTC.

This clonotype appeared a few times. Since a much larger clone is just one base distant, this may be a read error. J is TRBJ2-2 and V is TRBV12-3 or TRBV12-4, with D perhaps matching TRBD2 (5 bases). V was cut by 8 bases and J by 5 bases, with 9 bases left in between. There are 12 residues in the CDR3. The CDR3 sequence is CASSGKTGELFF. The CDR3 DNA is TGTGCCAGCTCCGGGAAGACCGGGGAGCTGTTTTTT.

A word on this clonotype: A clone one base away is much larger, so this may be a read error. The V gene is TRBV7-8, the J gene TRBJ2-4, with D unresolved. The CDR3 consists of 13 residues. The V gene's germline CDR1 is SGHVS and CDR2 FQNEAQ. This CDR3 reads CASNLYPKNIQYF. CDR3 in DNA: TGTGCCAGCAACTTATATCCCAAAAACATTCAGTACTTC.

Notes on this clonotype: A read error may explain this, as a much larger clone is one base away. V gene TRBV4-1 combines with J gene TRBJ2-1; unclear D gene. Germline V lookup: CDR1 MGHRA, CDR2 YSYEKL. The V end was cut by 1 base, the J end by 2 bases, with 15 bases between. This CDR3 is built from 17 residues. This CDR3 reads CASSQALGDGAYNEQFF. The CDR3 nucleotides read TGCGCCAGCAGCCAAGCCCTGGGCGATGGGGCCTACAATGAGCAGTTCTTC.

This clonotype has ten or more counts. The rearrangement joins TRBV11-2 to TRBJ2-5; the D gene is possibly TRBD1 (5 bases). Trimming stripped 5 bases from V and 7 bases from J, with 14 bases between. Germline lookup yields CDR1 SGHAT and CDR2 FQNNGV. CDR3 length: 13 amino acids. The CDR3 here is CASSQERQGTQYF. The DNA for the CDR3 is TGTGCCAGCAGCCAGGAGAGGCAGGGGACCCAGTACTTC.

Notes on this clonotype: This may stem from a read error, because a much larger clone lies one nucleotide away. This chain connects TRBV6-1 to TRBJ2-7, with D tentatively TRBD1 or TRBD2 (5 bases each). CDR3 size: 13 residues. Trimming left V 10 bases short and J 3 bases short, with 16 bases between. Germline V gene sequence: CDR1 MNHNS, CDR2 SASEGT. In DNA form, the CDR3 reads TGTGCCATCAGCCTGGGACGGAGCTACGAGCAGTACTTC. It translates to CAISLGRSYEQYF.

As for this clonotype: This could be a read error, since a much larger clone is one nucleotide away. This chain connects TRBV30 to TRBJ1-1; D unclear. The CDR3 spans 13 residues. Trimming took 3 bases from V and 0 from J, leaving 8 bases between them. Germline-derived CDR1 and CDR2 are GTSNPN and SVGIG (reference sequence). CDR3 coding DNA: TGTGCCTGGAGGCAGGCTTTGAACACTGAAGCTTTCTTT. Translating gives CAWRQALNTEAFF.

Worth noting for this clonotype: A much larger clone differs by one base, so this may be a read error. J is TRBJ1-5 and V is TRBV28; TRBD1 might be the D (5 bases). V was shortened by 10 bases and J by 1 base, with 20 bases between the two germline ends. This CDR3 comprises 16 residues. Looked up from germline, CDR1 is MDHEN and CDR2 is SYDVKM. The CDR3 DNA sequence: TGTGCCACCATAGCAGGGTCCCGGAGGAGCAATCAGCCCCAGCATTTT. Its translation: CATIAGSRRSNQPQHF.

With regard to this clonotype: With a much larger clone just one base away, this may be a read error. The gene calls are TRBV12-3 or TRBV12-4 and TRBJ1-3; D is possibly TRBD1 (5 bases). Trimming took 7 bases from V and 8 from J, leaving 15 bases between them. The CDR3 contains 13 residues. The CDR3 is CASNLRGGDTIYF. The CDR3 DNA reads as TGTGCCAGCAATCTAAGGGGAGGAGACACCATATATTTT.

As to this clonotype: Possible read error: a much larger clone is one base away. This rearrangement joins TRBV5-6 to TRBJ2-2; TRBD2 is a possible D gene (5 bases). CDR1 and CDR2 from the germline V gene are SGHDT and YYEEEE. This CDR3 is 14 amino acids long. In nucleotides, the CDR3 is TGTGCCAGCAGCCCGCCGGCGGGCACCTGGGAGCTGTTTTTT. Translating gives CASSPPAGTWELFF.

On this clonotype itself: Mismatch with germline at one junction end may stem from a read error. The genes are TRBV10-2 and TRBJ1-1; tentatively, D is TRBD1 (5 bases). Germline assignment: CDR1 WSHSY and CDR2 SAAADI. The CDR3 consists of 19 residues. CDR3 nucleotide sequence: TGCGCCAGCAGCCCCGGGCCTTTTGGGGGGAATGTAATGAACATTGAAGCTTTCTTT. Translation gives CASSPGPFGGNVMNIEAFF.

To note about this clonotype: At one end, the junction sequence differs from germline, possibly due to a read error. V is TRBV28 and J is TRBJ1-2; a weak D match, TRBD1 (6 bases). The CDR3 length is 14 residues. Germline V CDR1 and CDR2: MDHEN, SYDVKM. The chain's CDR3 is CGSSTLEGDYGYTF. CDR3 sequence (DNA): TGTGGCAGCAGTACCCTTGAGGGGGACTATGGCTACACCTTC.

Points on this clonotype: A much larger clone lies one base from this, so it may be a read error. V gene TRBV4-1 combines with J gene TRBJ1-1; TRBD1 aligns across 8 bases. CDR3 length: 16 residues. Germline CDR1 MGHRA, CDR2 YSYEKL. The CDR3 sequence: CAISQALGQGRAEAFF. CDR3 nucleotides: TGCGCCATCAGCCAGGCCCTCGGACAGGGTCGGGCTGAAGCTTTCTTT.

With respect to this clonotype: This may come from a read error, since a much larger clone is one base off. Lacking the conserved final phenylalanine or tryptophan, this CDR3 likely reflects a read error. The rearrangement links TRBV4-2 to TRBJ2-5; 8 nucleotides agree with TRBD2. There are 15 residues in the CDR3. CDR1 LGHNA and CDR2 YNFKEQ come from the germline V gene. This CDR3 is CASIQGGLEAETQYI. CDR3 sequence (DNA): TGTGCCAGCATCCAAGGGGGACTAGAGGCGGAGACCCAGTACATC.